This T cell receptor (beta chain) was sequenced for a study of T cell changes during pregnancy in multiple sclerosis. V lost 1 base and J 5 bases, leaving 12 bases between the germline ends. The CDR3 sequence is 14 residues long. CDR1 is LGHNA, CDR2 YNFKEQ, per germline. The table came from immunoSEQ multiplex PCR; TCRdb's copy has only in-frame clones and leaves some out. The table shows tens of thousands of clones, with roughly 90% occurring only once. The clonotype originates from a female donor in good health, enrolled as a control in a pregnancy study. Sequenced material: peripheral blood, taken in the first trimester of pregnancy. The genes are TRBV4-2 and TRBJ2-7; possible D gene TRBD1, 5 bases. CDR3: CASSQGQSYHEQYF. CDR3 nucleotide sequence: TGTGCCAGCAGCCAAGGACAGAGCTATCACGAGCAGTACTTC.